These 16 T cell receptor beta chains were all obtained from the same sample, sequenced in a study of molecular identifiers for immune sequencing clone quantification. TCRdb passed the PCR reads through MiXCR, listing each CDR3 protein once. Found here are approximately 320,000 distinct CDR3 sequences, under 25% of them singletons; the top ten hold around 0.76%. Material: naive CD8+ T cells from blood, with Jurkat cell RNA spiked in. The sample's subset: FACS-sorted CD8+CD4-CCR7+CD45RA+ naive T cells. The receptor set was obtained from a human donor in good health. Some libraries in this study had Jurkat cell RNA spiked in.

This clonotype was detected many times. The chain combines TRBV7-9 with TRBJ1-2; D uncertain. Trimming removed 1 base at V and 7 bases at J, with 7 bases between. Germline loops: CDR1 SEHNR, CDR2 FQNEAQ (reference sequence). The CDR3 covers 12 residues. DNA of the CDR3: TGTGCCAGCAGCTTAGATGCACTTGGCTACACCTTC. Translation: CASSLDALGYTF.

Of note for this clonotype: Since a much larger clone is just one base distant, this may be a read error. The chain carries TRBV19 and TRBJ1-5, with D possibly being TRBD1 (6 bases). Trimming stripped 7 bases from V and 2 bases from J, with 12 bases between. The CDR3 runs to 14 residues. CDR1 LNHDA and CDR2 SQIVND come from the germline V gene (reference sequence). This CDR3 reads CASTWTAGNQPQHF. The CDR3 DNA follows: TGTGCCAGTACCTGGACAGCGGGCAATCAGCCCCAGCATTTT.

This clonotype occurred a few times. This rearrangement joins TRBV7-9 to TRBJ1-5; no reliable D call. The CDR3 extends over 17 amino acids. Trimming left V 3 bases short and J 5 bases short, with 20 bases between. Germline CDR1 is SEHNR and CDR2 is FQNEAQ (reference sequence). The CDR3 bases are TGTGCCAGCAGCTTCTACTCAGGAGTTAGCGCCTATCAGCCCCAGCATTTT. It is translated as CASSFYSGVSAYQPQHF.

This clonotype occurred a few times. The chain is built from TRBV19 and TRBJ1-1, with a weak D call TRBD1 (5 bases). Germline V lookup: CDR1 LNHDA, CDR2 SQIVND (reference sequence). Trimming removed 2 bases from V and 3 bases from J, with 10 bases in between. The length of the CDR3 is 14 residues. The chain's CDR3 is CASSIKQEDTEAFF. The CDR3 region has the DNA TGTGCCAGTAGTATAAAACAGGAGGACACTGAAGCTTTCTTT.

The J gene is TRBJ2-2, the V gene TRBV24-1; TRBD1 aligns across 9 bases. CDR3 size: 14 residues. The V segment lost 11 bases and the J segment 6 bases; nucleotides outside the gene matches: 9. The germline V gene has CDR1 KGHDR and CDR2 SFDVKD. The CDR3 here is CAIQQGAASGELFF. CDR3 bases: TGTGCCATACAACAGGGGGCGGCTTCCGGGGAGCTGTTTTTT.

This clonotype was detected ten times or more. The chain combines TRBV7-9 with TRBJ2-2; perhaps D is TRBD1 or TRBD2 (5 bases each). CDR1 and CDR2 (germline): SEHNR, FQNEAQ (reference sequence). The ends were cut back, 4 bases at V and 0 bases at J, with 9 bases in the middle. The CDR3 runs to 15 residues. Here the CDR3 DNA reads TGTGCCAGCAGCTCCGGGACGACGAACACCGGGGAGCTGTTTTTT. Translating gives CASSSGTTNTGELFF.

This clonotype was observed a few times. The genes are TRBV28 and TRBJ2-3, with D perhaps matching TRBD2 (7 bases). The CDR3 sequence is 19 residues long. V lost 4 bases to trimming and J lost 0 bases, with 23 bases between them. CDR1 MDHEN and CDR2 SYDVKM come from the germline V gene. DNA of the CDR3: TGTGCCAGCAGTTCCAGCCCCCTTCTAGGGGGGGTTAGCACAGATACGCAGTATTTT. It translates to CASSSSPLLGGVSTDTQYF.

The chain joins TRBV4-1 to TRBJ1-5; no clear D gene. V lost 2 bases, J lost 5 bases, and 4 bases lay in between. Germline CDR1 reads MGHRA; CDR2 reads YSYEKL. This CDR3 comprises 12 residues. This CDR3 reads CASSQPYQPQHF. CDR3 coding DNA: TGCGCCAGCAGCCAACCCTATCAGCCCCAGCATTTT.

V usage is TRBV19 and J usage is TRBJ1-1, with TRBD1 as a possible D gene (6 bases). CDR3 length: 15 amino acids. Germline CDR1 LNHDA, CDR2 SQIVND (reference sequence). V was shortened by 1 base and J by 1 base, with 10 bases between the two germline ends. In DNA, the CDR3 is TGTGCCAGTAGTATAGGGGGGACACCGAACACTGAAGCTTTCTTT. Its translation is CASSIGGTPNTEAFF.

This chain joins TRBV7-9 and TRBJ2-1, with TRBD2 matching 10 bases. Germline CDR1 reads SEHNR; CDR2 reads FQNEAQ (reference sequence). The CDR3 is 15 amino acids. J gave up 2 bases and V 5 bases, and 3 bases lay outside the gene matches. The DNA for the CDR3 is TGTGCCAGCAGCCCAACTAGCGGGACCTACAATGAGCAGTTCTTC. It codes for CASSPTSGTYNEQFF.

The V call is TRBV10-3, the J call TRBJ2-7; the D gene is possibly TRBD1 (5 bases). Trimming stripped 0 bases from V and 6 bases from J, with 9 bases between. CDR1 and CDR2 from the germline V gene are ENHRY and SYGVKD. This CDR3 spans 13 amino acids. The CDR3 bases are TGTGCCATCAGTGAGTCGGAAAGGGGCGAGCAGTACTTC. Translating gives CAISESERGEQYF.

This clonotype was seen many times. This chain links TRBV25-1 with TRBJ2-3; maybe TRBD1 (6 bases). CDR1 and CDR2 (germline): MGHDK, SYGVNS. This CDR3 has 14 residues. Deletions cut 3 bases from V and 2 bases from J, with 9 bases between. The CDR3 spells CASSEDRYTDTQYF. Here the CDR3 DNA reads TGTGCCAGCAGTGAGGACAGATACACAGATACGCAGTATTTT.

In the case of this clonotype: A much larger clone lies a single base off, so this may be a read error. The chain employs TRBV6-5 and TRBJ2-3; unclear D gene. The CDR3 sequence is 15 residues long. The germline gives CDR1 MNHEY, CDR2 SVGAGI. Trimming pared 5 bases from V and 0 bases from J, leaving 12 bases between. The chain's CDR3 is CASSHMRKSTDTQYF. The CDR3 nucleotides are TGTGCCAGCAGTCACATGCGGAAGAGCACAGATACGCAGTATTTT.

A few counts support this clonotype. The chain combines TRBV4-3 with TRBJ1-4; 7 bases are shared with TRBD1. This CDR3 region has 20 residues. The V gene's germline CDR1 is LGHNA and CDR2 YSLEER. J lost 1 base, V lost 0 bases, and 14 bases had no gene match. The CDR3 loop reads CASSQDLGRGFHGTNEKLFF. Written as DNA, the CDR3 is TGCGCCAGCAGCCAAGATCTTGGCAGGGGGTTCCATGGAACTAATGAAAAACTGTTTTTT.

This chain links TRBV27 with TRBJ1-5; tentatively, D is TRBD1 (5 bases). Looked up from germline, CDR1 is MNHEY and CDR2 is SMNVEV (reference sequence). The V and J ends lost 3 bases and 5 bases respectively, with 8 bases between them. The CDR3 length is 13 residues. The DNA of the CDR3 is TGTGCCAGCAGTTTTGGGACTCATCAGCCCCAGCATTTT. Its translation: CASSFGTHQPQHF.

This clonotype was counted ten times or more. The chain combines TRBV7-9 with TRBJ2-7, with 7 bases matching TRBD1. V lost 2 bases, J lost 6 bases, and 4 bases stayed unmatched. CDR3 length equals 13 residues. The germline gives CDR1 SEHNR, CDR2 FQNEAQ (reference sequence). This CDR3 is CASSLHTGVEQYF. CDR3 nucleotides: TGTGCCAGCAGCTTACACACAGGGGTCGAGCAGTACTTC.